One and the same sample provided the 25 T cell receptor beta chains below, sequenced in a study of T cell responses to AZD1222 COVID-19 vaccine. TCRdb's table, derived via immunoSEQ multiplex PCR, lists solely in-frame clones and lacks some. The sample contains 140,000 to 150,000 clones, about 87% of which appear only once. The sequences come from peripheral blood, collected on day 0 of AZD1222 vaccination. These receptors originate from an adult in good health.

This rearrangement joins TRBV7-9 to TRBJ2-1; 7 bases fit TRBD1. Trimming took 6 bases from V and 2 from J; bases not matched to a gene: 7. CDR1 is SEHNR, CDR2 FQNEAQ, per germline (reference sequence). The length of the CDR3 is 15 residues. This CDR3 is CASRAGTDPYNEQFF. The CDR3, as DNA: TGTGCCAGCAGGGCCGGGACAGATCCCTACAATGAGCAGTTCTTC.

The chain couples TRBV6-5 to TRBJ1-2, with 8 bases that match TRBD1. V lost 8 bases to trimming and J lost 7 bases; unmatched junction nucleotides: 9. CDR1 MNHEY and CDR2 SVGAGI come from the germline V gene. The CDR3 contains 13 residues. The CDR3 bases are TGTGCCAGCTTTCCAGGGGGCGCATTTGGCTACACCTTC. Translated, it gives CASFPGGAFGYTF.

V and J are TRBV18 and TRBJ1-1, with 12 bases identical to TRBD1. The CDR3 consists of 15 residues. Looked up from germline, CDR1 is KGHSH and CDR2 is LQKENI. V lost 3 bases to trimming and J lost 5 bases; unmatched junction nucleotides: 4. CDR3 loop: CASSPGTGGGTEAFF. The CDR3, as DNA: TGTGCCAGCTCACCGGGGACAGGGGGCGGTACTGAAGCTTTCTTT.

There are a few counts of this clone. This chain links TRBV7-2 with TRBJ1-5, with a weak D call TRBD1 (5 bases). V was pared by 1 base and J by 6 bases, with 13 bases between. CDR3 length equals 15 residues. The germline gives CDR1 SGHTA, CDR2 FQGNSA. CDR3 residues: CASSLEAGFPQPQHF. The CDR3, as DNA: TGTGCCAGCAGCTTAGAGGCAGGGTTTCCTCAGCCCCAGCATTTT.

This rearrangement joins TRBV7-6 to TRBJ1-2; the D is unclear. CDR3 length: 14 residues. Germline CDR1 and CDR2: SGHVS and FNYEAQ. V lost 5 bases to trimming and J lost 6 bases, with 16 bases between them. The CDR3 DNA sequence: TGTGCCAGCAGCAAAGATGAACACCTTAATGGCTACACCTTC. Its protein product is CASSKDEHLNGYTF.

The chain carries TRBV18 and TRBJ1-1; D remains ambiguous. Trimming shortened V by 3 bases and J by 3 bases, and 11 bases separated the two germline ends. Looked up from germline, CDR1 is KGHSH and CDR2 is LQKENI. The CDR3 is made up of 14 amino acids. The chain's CDR3 is CASSPGRADTEAFF. Written as DNA, the CDR3 is TGTGCCAGCTCACCCGGTCGAGCGGACACTGAAGCTTTCTTT.

The J gene is TRBJ2-1, the V gene TRBV24-1, with D perhaps TRBD2 (5 bases). Germline V gives CDR1 KGHDR, CDR2 SFDVKD. The CDR3 loop spans 16 amino acids. Deletions cut 0 bases from V and 0 bases from J, with 8 bases between. The CDR3 bases are TGTGCCACCAGTGATTTGCATGCGGGCTCCTACAATGAGCAGTTCTTC. As protein: CATSDLHAGSYNEQFF.

The CDR3 region is CATSDHRGPTYNEQFF. The CDR3 DNA sequence: TGTGCCACCAGTGATCACAGGGGCCCTACCTACAATGAGCAGTTCTTC. The rearrangement uses TRBV24-1 and TRBJ2-1; TRBD1 matches at 7 bases. J lost 2 bases, V lost 3 bases, and 6 bases had no gene match. The CDR3 spans 16 residues. CDR1 KGHDR and CDR2 SFDVKD come from the germline V gene.

On this clone: At one boundary the junction diverges from the germline segment, which might be a read error. The chain employs TRBV2 and TRBJ2-1; D might be TRBD2 (5 bases). The CDR3 loop spans 11 amino acids. In germline, CDR1 is SNHLY, CDR2 FYNNEI. CDR3 protein: CASTESEGQFF. CDR3 in DNA: TGTGCCAGCACTGAAAGCGAGGGGCAGTTCTTC.

The rearrangement uses TRBV30 and TRBJ1-1, with a tentative D call TRBD1 (5 bases). The V and J ends lost 8 bases and 11 bases respectively, with 18 bases between them. CDR1 is GTSNPN, CDR2 SVGIG, per germline (reference sequence). This CDR3 region has 11 residues. The chain's CDR3 is CALGRVGAAFF. For the CDR3, the DNA is TGTGCCCTGGGCAGGGTGGGCGCGGCTTTCTTT.

The chain recombines TRBV27 with TRBJ1-2; TRBD1 agrees at 7 bases. The CDR3 is 14 amino acids. Trimming removed 7 bases from V and 4 bases from J; junction bases left unmatched: 9. Germline CDR1 and CDR2: MNHEY and SMNVEV (reference sequence). The DNA for the CDR3 is TGTGCCAGCACCTCCGACAGGGACGGCTATGGCTACACCTTC. Protein sequence: CASTSDRDGYGYTF.

The chain has TRBV6-5 and TRBJ2-1; 11 nucleotides align to TRBD1. Germline assignment: CDR1 MNHEY and CDR2 SVGAGI. The CDR3 has 15 amino acids. V lost 4 bases and J lost 7; bases outside the gene matches: 6. Here the CDR3 DNA reads TGTGCCAGCAGTTCCTCGGGACAGGGGGGTAATGAGCAGTTCTTC. Its protein is CASSSSGQGGNEQFF.

The chain employs TRBV7-9 and TRBJ1-1, with D tentatively TRBD1 (5 bases). This CDR3 contains 14 residues. Trimming pared 1 base from V and 4 bases from J, leaving 10 bases between. CDR1 SEHNR and CDR2 FQNEAQ come from the germline V gene (reference sequence). The CDR3 loop reads CASSLVGTATEAFF. In nucleotides, the CDR3 is TGTGCCAGCAGCTTAGTGGGGACCGCCACTGAAGCTTTCTTT.

The rearrangement uses TRBV19 and TRBJ1-5, with D tentatively TRBD1 (6 bases). CDR3 size: 17 residues. Germline values: CDR1 LNHDA, CDR2 SQIVND (reference sequence). V was clipped by 4 bases and J by 0 bases, with 16 bases between them. CDR3 DNA: TGTGCCAGTAGTAGATGGGAACAGGGAGATAGCAATCAGCCCCAGCATTTT. Translated, it gives CASSRWEQGDSNQPQHF.

This chain joins TRBV27 and TRBJ1-1; no clear D gene. This CDR3 spans 13 amino acids. V lost 3 bases to trimming and J lost 3 bases, with 8 bases between them. Germline-derived CDR1 and CDR2 are MNHEY and SMNVEV (reference sequence). For the CDR3, the DNA is TGTGCCAGCAGTTTCAGAAGGGACACTGAAGCTTTCTTT. Amino acids: CASSFRRDTEAFF.

The chain links TRBV7-2 to TRBJ1-2; 12 bases align to TRBD1. After removal of 6 bases from V and 8 bases from J, the junction contained 7 bases not matched to a gene. The CDR3 is 14 amino acids. Germline V CDR1 and CDR2: SGHTA, FQGNSA. CDR3 DNA sequence: TGTGCCAGCAGGGGGGACAGGGGGCGGGAAGGCTACACCTTC. Amino acid sequence: CASRGDRGREGYTF.

This chain connects TRBV3-1 (or the pseudogene TRBV3-2) to TRBJ2-4; no firm D call. Germline V CDR1 and CDR2: LGHDT, YNNKEL (reference sequence). The CDR3 has 15 amino acids. With 3 bases removed from V and 3 bases from J, the gap between germline ends came to 12 bases. CDR3 sequence reads: CASSHDLGNKNIQYF. In nucleotides, the CDR3 is TGTGCCAGCAGCCACGACCTTGGGAACAAAAACATTCAGTACTTC.

This clone has just a few counts. CDR3 residues: CALILPGGRYTF. For the CDR3, the DNA is TGTGCCCTTATCCTCCCGGGGGGGCGGTACACCTTC. The chain uses TRBV30 and TRBJ1-2; tentatively, D is TRBD1 (6 bases). In germline, CDR1 is GTSNPN, CDR2 SVGIG (reference sequence). The V and J ends lost 8 bases and 11 bases respectively, with 21 bases between them. The CDR3 length is 12 residues.

The chain couples TRBV4-3 to TRBJ2-6; 8 nucleotides line up with TRBD1. The germline CDR1 and CDR2 sequences are LGHNA and YSLEER. J lost 0 bases, V lost 3 bases, and 4 bases had no gene match. This CDR3 is 17 amino acids long. The CDR3 region has the DNA TGCGCCAGCAGCCAGAATGACAGGGGCTCTGGGGCCAACGTCCTGACTTTC. Translation gives CASSQNDRGSGANVLTF.

The CDR3 is CASSQDSDRSPLHF. The CDR3 DNA follows: TGTGCCAGCAGCCAAGATTCGGACCGATCACCCCTCCACTTT. This rearrangement joins TRBV3-1 (or the pseudogene TRBV3-2) to TRBJ1-6, with D uncertain. The CDR3 sequence is 14 residues long. Germline CDR1 and CDR2: LGHDT and YNNKEL (reference sequence). V lost 0 bases, J lost 10 bases, and 10 bases lay in between.

The chain's CDR3 is CAISGGQIGIQTFYEQYF. Written as DNA, the CDR3 is TGTGCCATCAGTGGGGGACAGATAGGAATCCAGACCTTCTACGAGCAGTACTTC. The gene calls are TRBV10-3 and TRBJ2-7; 7 nucleotides agree with TRBD1. V gave up 4 bases and J gave up 3 bases; unmatched junction bases: 18. The CDR3 has 18 amino acids. The V gene's germline CDR1 is ENHRY and CDR2 SYGVKD.

Comment on this clone: The same CDR3 arises from other DNA sequences in this sample as well. The chain uses TRBV2 and TRBJ1-2; 7 positions agree with TRBD1. CDR1 SNHLY and CDR2 FYNNEI come from the germline V gene. With V trimmed by 4 bases and J by 3 bases, 2 bases remained unmatched. CDR3 length: 13 amino acids. CDR3 sequence (DNA): TGTGCCAGCAGTGGACAGGGTGACTATGGCTACACCTTC. Residues: CASSGQGDYGYTF. The entire variable domain, with the rest obtained from reference TRBV2 and TRBJ1-2, is as follows: EPEVTQTPSHQVTQMGQEVILRCVPISNHLYFYWYRQILGQKVEFLVSFYNNEISEKSEIFDDQFSVERPDGSNFTLKIRSTKLEDSAMYFCASSGQGDYGYTFGSGTRLTVV.

The chain employs TRBV20-1 and TRBJ2-5; D not certain. V was pared by 0 bases and J by 9 bases, with 8 bases between. Germline V gene lookup returns CDR1 DFQATT and CDR2 SNEGSKA (reference sequence). The CDR3 contains 11 residues. The CDR3: CSARDLRSQYF. CDR3 coding DNA: TGCAGTGCTAGAGATCTGCGGTCCCAGTACTTC.

The chain uses TRBV28 and TRBJ2-6; 7 bases align to TRBD1. Germline V gene lookup returns CDR1 MDHEN and CDR2 SYDVKM. The CDR3 runs to 15 residues. After removal of 8 bases from V and 4 bases from J, the junction contained 8 bases not matched to a gene. DNA of the CDR3: TGTGCCAGCTCTTACAGGGGATCCGGGGCCAACGTCCTGACTTTC. Encoded protein: CASSYRGSGANVLTF.

Details on this clone: The junction departs from the called germline gene at one end, perhaps through a read error. This sequence joins TRBV7-7 and TRBJ2-1; D may be TRBD2 (5 bases). Per germline, CDR1 SSHAT and CDR2 FNYEAQ (reference sequence). This CDR3 has 12 amino acids. DNA of the CDR3: TGTGCTAGCAGCTCCGGGGTTAGTGAGCAGTTCTTC. Amino acid sequence: CASSSGVSEQFF.